Below are 13 T cell receptor beta chains sequenced from a single sample in a study of beta chain features in type 1 diabetes. Study findings and constraints: Shorter TCRB CDR3s, moderately but significantly so, were found in Type 1 diabetes patients in all four CD4+ subsets.

These receptors lack a known antigen. Of the isolated RNA, all was reverse transcribed, and so the sequenced material was expressed TCRB transcripts. Assay: immunoSEQ multiplex PCR; the TCRdb copy retains only in-frame clones and omits some. Of about 700,000 clones listed, 13% are singletons. Sequencing was carried out using naive CD4+ T cells from blood. Receptor source: a man aged 18 to 30 with type 1 diabetes.

The chain has TRBV30 and TRBJ2-6; D remains unclear. Germline V gene sequence: CDR1 GTSNPN, CDR2 SVGIG (reference sequence). The CDR3 extends over 13 amino acids. The V end was cut by 1 base, the J end by 1 base, with 2 bases between. This CDR3 is CAWSESGANVLTF. The CDR3 nucleotides are TGTGCCTGGAGTGAGTCTGGGGCCAACGTCCTGACTTTC.

J is TRBJ1-2 and V is TRBV4-1; tentative D call: TRBD1 (5 bases). CDR3 length: 11 amino acids. Germline V gene data show CDR1 as MGHRA and CDR2 as YSYEKL. The V end lost 0 bases, the J end lost 13 bases, and 9 bases lay between the germline ends. CDR3 sequence: CASSQEGGCTF. CDR3 coding DNA: TGCGCCAGCAGCCAAGAGGGGGGTTGCACCTTC.

The CDR3 spells CAWSSADLNQPQHF. Written as DNA, the CDR3 is TGTGCCTGGAGTTCGGCAGACCTAAATCAGCCCCAGCATTTT. The V call is TRBV30, the J call TRBJ1-5; D not certain. Trimming stripped 2 bases from V and 4 bases from J, with 12 bases between. This CDR3 contains 14 residues. The germline V gene encodes CDR1 GTSNPN and CDR2 SVGIG (reference sequence).

This clone was observed a handful of times. The CDR3 is CAWSVPRGYGYTF. CDR3 sequence (DNA): TGTGCCTGGAGTGTTCCCAGGGGATATGGCTACACCTTC. The chain joins TRBV30 to TRBJ1-2; a possible D gene is TRBD1 (6 bases). The CDR3 has 13 amino acids. Germline assignment: CDR1 GTSNPN and CDR2 SVGIG (reference sequence). The V gene lost 0 bases and the J gene lost 5 bases, with 10 bases spanning the gap.

The chain couples TRBV5-4 to TRBJ1-6, with a possible D match to TRBD1 (5 bases). CDR1 and CDR2 from the germline V gene are SGHNT and YYREEE (reference sequence). The V gene lost 0 bases and the J gene lost 8 bases, with 6 bases spanning the gap. The CDR3 has 13 amino acids. The CDR3 reads CASSLGGDSPLHF. For the CDR3, the DNA is TGTGCCAGCAGCTTGGGAGGGGATTCACCCCTCCACTTT.

The CDR3 coding sequence is TGCGCCAGCAGCCGCCTACAGGAACAGCCCCAGCATTTT. Amino acids: CASSRLQEQPQHF. V is TRBV4-1 and J is TRBJ1-5; weak D call: TRBD1 (5 bases). The germline V gene has CDR1 MGHRA and CDR2 YSYEKL. Trimming stripped 4 bases from V and 7 bases from J, with 11 bases between. This CDR3 has 13 residues.

This clone was found a few times. The chain couples TRBV5-1 to TRBJ1-4; D not resolved. CDR1 is SGHRS and CDR2 is YFSETQ in the germline V gene. The CDR3 covers 15 residues. The V end was cut by 0 bases, the J end by 5 bases, with 11 bases between. Written as DNA, the CDR3 is TGCGCCAGCAGCTTGGCTACCCAAAGGAATGAAAAACTGTTTTTT. Encoded protein: CASSLATQRNEKLFF.

This clone was recorded a few times. The chain employs TRBV4-1 and TRBJ2-7, with TRBD2 as a possible D gene (6 bases). There are 14 residues in the CDR3. The V end lost 1 base, the J end lost 6 bases, and 13 bases lay between the germline ends. Germline CDR1 is MGHRA and CDR2 is YSYEKL. This chain's CDR3 is CASSQGTSFREQYF. The CDR3, as DNA: TGCGCCAGCAGCCAAGGTACTAGCTTTCGCGAGCAGTACTTC.

This clone was seen a single time. V usage is TRBV5-4 and J usage is TRBJ2-3, with TRBD2 matching over 13 bases. The germline CDR1 and CDR2 sequences are SGHNT and YYREEE (reference sequence). V shed 3 bases and J 2 bases; nucleotides not matched to a gene: 6. The CDR3 contains 17 residues. CDR3: CASSSRTSGGPTDTQYF. CDR3 in DNA: TGTGCCAGCAGCTCCCGGACTAGCGGGGGCCCCACAGATACGCAGTATTTT.

V usage is TRBV5-1 and J usage is TRBJ2-1; tentative D call: TRBD1 (6 bases). V was shortened by 6 bases and J by 4 bases, with 11 bases between the two germline ends. The CDR3 is made up of 13 amino acids. Germline CDR1 and CDR2: SGHRS and YFSETQ. The CDR3 protein is CASTPRGYNEQFF. Here the CDR3 DNA reads TGCGCCAGCACCCCCAGGGGATACAATGAGCAGTTCTTC.

The V and J genes are TRBV9 and TRBJ2-1; weak D call: TRBD2 (5 bases). Per germline, CDR1 SGDLS and CDR2 YYNGEE. This CDR3 region has 13 residues. Trimming stripped 4 bases from V and 3 bases from J, with 8 bases between. Here the CDR3 reads CASSTLVYNEQFF. The CDR3 nucleotides are TGTGCCAGCAGCACACTAGTCTACAATGAGCAGTTCTTC.

This clone was detected only a few times. The chain couples TRBV11-2 to TRBJ2-1, with D tentatively TRBD2 (6 bases). Germline V lookup: CDR1 SGHAT, CDR2 FQNNGV. V was clipped by 0 bases and J by 4 bases, with 7 bases between them. The CDR3 length is 14 residues. Written as DNA, the CDR3 is TGTGCCAGCAGCTTAGAGGGACTGTACAATGAGCAGTTCTTC. Its protein is CASSLEGLYNEQFF.

This rearrangement joins TRBV30 to TRBJ1-3; possible D gene TRBD1, 5 bases. CDR1 and CDR2 from the germline V gene are GTSNPN and SVGIG (reference sequence). Trimming stripped 7 bases from V and 1 base from J, with 8 bases between. The CDR3 covers 12 residues. CDR3 DNA sequence: TGTGCCTTCACAGGTTCTGGAAACACCATATATTTT. Translated: CAFTGSGNTIYF.